The 4 T cell receptor beta chains given below trace back to one sample, sequenced in a study of cytomegalovirus exposure and HLA in healthy donors (dated by TCRdb to about 2017). The method was the immunoSEQ multiplex PCR assay. The table was pulled from immuneACCESS by TCRdb, which kept in-frame rearrangements only. Such tables lose some clones; where checked, under half of the loss comes from unresolved V genes, and the rest has no known cause. The sample data list some 170,000 clones, and around nine tenths of these were observed just once. In total, the top ten clones hold around 2.3% of the sample. Sequenced: PBMCs. The receptor source for this set is a woman younger than 35 in good health and CMV-seronegative.

This clone has just one count. The V and J genes are TRBV7-2 and TRBJ1-2; D is unresolved. V was pared by 5 bases and J by 7 bases, with 14 bases between. CDR1 SGHTA and CDR2 FQGNSA come from the germline V gene. The CDR3 is 13 residues long. In DNA, the CDR3 is TGTGCCAGCAGCGATTCTCGGCGAGGTGGCTACACCTTC. This translates into CASSDSRRGGYTF. Complete variable domain (other parts from reference TRBV7-2 and TRBJ1-2): GAGVSQSPSNKVTEKGKDVELRCDPISGHTALYWYRQSLGQGLEFLIYFQGNSAPDKSGLPSDRFSAERTGGSVSTLTIQRTQQEDSAVYLCASSDSRRGGYTFGSGTRLTVV.

The chain joins TRBV25-1 to TRBJ1-2, with D maybe TRBD1 (6 bases). The germline CDR1 and CDR2 sequences are MGHDK and SYGVNS. Trimming left V 4 bases short and J 2 bases short, with 14 bases between. The CDR3 has 15 amino acids. The CDR3 loop reads CASSAPGHLNYGYTF. The CDR3 nucleotides read TGTGCCAGCAGTGCCCCGGGACATCTAAACTATGGCTACACCTTC.

V gene TRBV7-6 combines with J gene TRBJ2-3; tentatively, D is TRBD2 (6 bases). Germline assignment: CDR1 SGHVS and CDR2 FNYEAQ. The CDR3 totals 14 residues. With 3 bases removed from V and 6 bases from J, the gap between germline ends came to 13 bases. The CDR3 loop reads CASSFTSQVDTQYF. CDR3 in DNA: TGTGCCAGCAGCTTTACTAGCCAGGTGGATACGCAGTATTTT.

CDR3 loop: CASSLSEGQNQPQHF. The CDR3 bases are TGTGCCAGCAGCTTATCGGAAGGACAGAATCAGCCCCAGCATTTT. This sequence joins TRBV7-2 and TRBJ1-5; D possibly corresponds to TRBD1 (6 bases). Trimming removed 2 bases at V and 4 bases at J, with 12 bases between. The CDR3 spans 15 residues. The germline gives CDR1 SGHTA, CDR2 FQGNSA.